The next 29 T cell receptor beta chains were all read from a single sample in a study of blood T cell repertoires in COVID-19. Using immunoSEQ multiplex PCR, the repertoire was profiled, and TCRdb retains in-frame clones only, with some absent. This table holds 110,000 to 150,000 clones, around three quarters found once. Sequencing was carried out using peripheral blood. Receptors were obtained from a man aged 50 to 59 with active or convalescent COVID-19.

The chain carries TRBV28 and TRBJ2-3; tentative D call: TRBD1 (5 bases). The V and J ends lost 2 bases and 0 bases respectively, with 9 bases between them. Germline CDR1 MDHEN, CDR2 SYDVKM. CDR3 length: 15 amino acids. Here the CDR3 reads CASSLPRTSTDTQYF. The DNA for the CDR3 is TGTGCCAGCAGTTTACCCCGGACAAGCACAGATACGCAGTATTTT.

The V call is TRBV9, the J call TRBJ2-7; D is possibly TRBD2 (5 bases). Germline CDR1 SGDLS, CDR2 YYNGEE. V gave up 3 bases and J gave up 3 bases, with 16 bases separating them. This CDR3 has 15 residues. As DNA, the CDR3 is TGTGCCAGCAGCGGACACGAGGGTAGCCTCTACGAGCAGTACTTC. Residues: CASSGHEGSLYEQYF.

The chain links TRBV5-4 to TRBJ2-5, with D possibly matching TRBD2 (6 bases). CDR3 length: 14 residues. Germline lookup yields CDR1 SGHNT and CDR2 YYREEE (reference sequence). Deletions cut 4 bases from V and 1 base from J, with 11 bases between. In DNA, the CDR3 is TGTGCCAGCAGCCGCGGGGTCTTCCAAGAGACCCAGTACTTC. Residues: CASSRGVFQETQYF.

The chain has TRBV7-9 and TRBJ1-1; TRBD1 might be the D (5 bases). Between the trimmed V and J ends, which lost 2 bases and 4 bases, there was a span of 11 bases. CDR3 length: 14 residues. Germline CDR1 SEHNR, CDR2 FQNEAQ (reference sequence). The CDR3 protein is CASSLQGFGTEAFF. In nucleotides, the CDR3 is TGTGCCAGCAGCTTACAGGGCTTTGGCACTGAAGCTTTCTTT.

This clone has only a few counts. V usage is TRBV28 and J usage is TRBJ1-1, with D tentatively TRBD1 (5 bases). Looked up from germline, CDR1 is MDHEN and CDR2 is SYDVKM. The CDR3 loop spans 15 amino acids. Between the trimmed V and J ends, which lost 6 bases and 3 bases, there was a span of 17 bases. This CDR3 is CASSWGGFADTEAFF. CDR3 nucleotides: TGTGCCAGCAGCTGGGGGGGGTTCGCGGACACTGAAGCTTTCTTT.

The chain combines TRBV28 with TRBJ2-1; D might be TRBD2 (5 bases). Trimming took 8 bases from V and 0 from J, leaving 14 bases between them. The CDR3 loop spans 15 amino acids. In germline, CDR1 is MDHEN, CDR2 SYDVKM. In DNA, the CDR3 is TGTGCCAGCCGCCCCCCCAGCGGCTCCTACAATGAGCAGTTCTTC. Translating gives CASRPPSGSYNEQFF.

The rearrangement links TRBV29-1 to TRBJ1-5; the D is unclear. The V end was cut by 4 bases, the J end by 3 bases, with 7 bases between. The CDR3 extends over 12 amino acids. Germline CDR1 is SQVTM and CDR2 is ANQGSEA. The CDR3 DNA reads as TGCAGCGTTGCGCAGGTCAATCAGCCCCAGCATTTT. This translates into CSVAQVNQPQHF.

CDR3 loop: CASSQGENYGYTF. DNA of the CDR3: TGTGCCAGCAGTCAGGGGGAAAACTATGGCTACACCTTC. The V gene is TRBV11-2, the J gene TRBJ1-2, with TRBD1 matching 7 bases. V lost 6 bases and J lost 2; bases outside the gene matches: 3. The germline gives CDR1 SGHAT, CDR2 FQNNGV. This CDR3 has 13 residues.

The V call is TRBV19, the J call TRBJ2-2; 9 bases line up with TRBD2. Germline V lookup: CDR1 LNHDA, CDR2 SQIVND (reference sequence). Germline trimming cut 6 bases from V and 2 bases from J; bases unmatched to any gene: 7. CDR3 length equals 16 residues. Written as DNA, the CDR3 is TGTGCCAGTAGCAGTAGCGGGAGTTCCAACACCGGGGAGCTGTTTTTT. Its protein product is CASSSSGSSNTGELFF. Full variable domain (missing parts from reference TRBV19 and TRBJ2-2): DGGITQSPKYLFRKEGQNVTLSCEQNLNHDAMYWYRQDPGQGLRLIYYSQIVNDFQKGDIAEGYSVSREKKESFPLTVTSAQKNPTAFYLCASSSSGSSNTGELFFGEGSRLTVL.

This clone has more than one count but fewer than ten. This chain uses TRBV7-9 with TRBJ2-1, with 11 bases that match TRBD2. V trimming: 7 bases; J trimming: 4 bases; junction bases outside the gene matches: 9. This CDR3 region has 16 residues. Germline CDR1 is SEHNR and CDR2 is FQNEAQ (reference sequence). In DNA, the CDR3 is TGTGCCAGCATCCTACTGGGACTAGCGGAATACAATGAGCAGTTCTTC. Translated, it gives CASILLGLAEYNEQFF.

J is TRBJ2-1 and V is TRBV7-2; D is possibly TRBD2 (5 bases). The germline V gene encodes CDR1 SGHTA and CDR2 FQGNSA. V lost 5 bases and J lost 0, with 17 bases in between. This CDR3 is built from 17 residues. The CDR3 DNA is TGTGCCAGCAGCAAAAGGACTTCCATTAGCTCCTACAATGAGCAGTTCTTC. Amino acids: CASSKRTSISSYNEQFF.

The chain employs TRBV9 and TRBJ2-7; D is possibly TRBD2 (6 bases). Germline lookup yields CDR1 SGDLS and CDR2 YYNGEE. The V gene lost 6 bases and the J gene lost 6 bases, with 13 bases spanning the gap. This CDR3 spans 12 amino acids. CDR3 bases: TGTGCCAGCAATAGGGAGGCGAGCGAGCAGTACTTC. It codes for CASNREASEQYF.

This chain's CDR3 is CASSEVALAGEQFF. In DNA form, the CDR3 reads TGTGCCAGCAGTGAAGTGGCCCTAGCGGGTGAGCAGTTCTTC. This chain joins TRBV6-4 and TRBJ2-1; TRBD2 agrees at 8 bases. Per the germline V gene, CDR1 is MRHNA and CDR2 is SNTAGT. CDR3 length: 14 residues. V dropped 3 bases and J dropped 9; count of bases not matched to a gene: 7.

The rearrangement links TRBV2 to TRBJ2-7, with D perhaps matching TRBD1 (6 bases). This CDR3 spans 15 amino acids. Trimming took 6 bases from V and 2 from J, leaving 17 bases between them. Germline V lookup: CDR1 SNHLY, CDR2 FYNNEI. The CDR3 DNA sequence: TGTGCCAGCAGCCTCGGGACACTCAAGGCCTACGAGCAGTACTTC. Amino acids: CASSLGTLKAYEQYF.

V usage is TRBV10-2 and J usage is TRBJ1-2, with unresolved D. Per the germline V gene, CDR1 is WSHSY and CDR2 is SAAADI. V lost 7 bases, J lost 6 bases, and 24 bases lay in between. This CDR3 has 16 amino acids. The CDR3 bases are TGCGCCAGCACTGAAATCGGGGTAAGAAGTTTGGATGGCTACACCTTC. This codes for CASTEIGVRSLDGYTF.

The rearrangement uses TRBV27 and TRBJ2-7; no definite D call. Germline values: CDR1 MNHEY, CDR2 SMNVEV (reference sequence). The V gene lost 0 bases and the J gene lost 0 bases, with 6 bases spanning the gap. CDR3 size: 14 residues. The CDR3 DNA is TGTGCCAGCAGTTTATCCCTAAGCTCCTACGAGCAGTACTTC. Its translation: CASSLSLSSYEQYF.

V and J are TRBV7-2 and TRBJ2-3, with 9 bases aligning to TRBD2. Looked up from germline, CDR1 is SGHTA and CDR2 is FQGNSA. Losses at the gene ends were 2 bases for V and 1 base for J; bases not matched to a gene: 13. CDR3 length: 19 amino acids. For the CDR3, the DNA is TGTGCCAGCAGCTTAATTGCCCCTGCTTTAGCGGGGGGCACAGATACGCAGTATTTT. Its protein product is CASSLIAPALAGGTDTQYF.

The chain joins TRBV19 to TRBJ2-7; D gene ambiguous. The CDR3 consists of 12 residues. CDR1 is LNHDA, CDR2 SQIVND, per germline (reference sequence). The V end was cut by 4 bases, the J end by 5 bases, with 9 bases between. This CDR3 is CASSNNENEQYF. DNA for the CDR3: TGTGCCAGTAGTAATAACGAGAACGAGCAGTACTTC.

The rearrangement links TRBV28 to TRBJ1-4; D may be TRBD1 (6 bases). CDR3 length equals 14 residues. V was clipped by 3 bases and J by 8 bases, with 13 bases between them. From germline, CDR1 is MDHEN and CDR2 SYDVKM. The CDR3 region is CASSFPTTGEKLFF. The CDR3 nucleotides read TGTGCCAGCAGTTTTCCCACGACAGGCGAAAAACTGTTTTTT.

The chain combines TRBV19 with TRBJ2-1; 9 nucleotides agree with TRBD2. V lost 8 bases, J lost 5 bases, and 10 bases stayed unmatched. This CDR3 contains 15 residues. CDR1 LNHDA and CDR2 SQIVND come from the germline V gene (reference sequence). The CDR3: CASGNSGSGNNEQFF. CDR3 sequence (DNA): TGTGCCAGTGGCAATAGCGGGAGTGGGAACAATGAGCAGTTCTTC.

The chain is built from TRBV2 and TRBJ2-1; no definite D call. Germline V lookup: CDR1 SNHLY, CDR2 FYNNEI. V gave up 5 bases and J gave up 5 bases, with 10 bases separating them. This CDR3 comprises 13 residues. CDR3 sequence reads: CASSTVLDNEQFF. The CDR3 DNA reads as TGTGCCAGCAGTACAGTACTTGACAATGAGCAGTTCTTC.

The V call is TRBV24-1, the J call TRBJ2-7; possible D gene TRBD2, 5 bases. CDR1 and CDR2 from the germline V gene are KGHDR and SFDVKD. Trimming took 9 bases from V and 3 from J, leaving 11 bases between them. The CDR3 contains 12 residues. The CDR3 here is CATADSFYEQYF. The DNA for the CDR3 is TGTGCCACCGCGGACTCCTTCTACGAGCAGTACTTC.

This rearrangement joins TRBV28 to TRBJ2-3, with no clear D. V was trimmed by 6 bases and J by 0 bases, leaving 19 bases between them. The CDR3 totals 17 residues. Germline CDR1 and CDR2: MDHEN and SYDVKM. The CDR3: CASRDSRDMPSTDTQYF. CDR3 in DNA: TGTGCCAGCAGGGATTCAAGAGACATGCCTAGCACAGATACGCAGTATTTT.

The chain combines TRBV3-1 (or the pseudogene TRBV3-2) with TRBJ1-1; D unclear. This CDR3 has 12 residues. Trimming stripped 1 base from V and 8 bases from J, with 8 bases between. Germline CDR1 is LGHDT and CDR2 is YNNKEL (reference sequence). The CDR3 spells CASSQGELEAFF. The CDR3 bases are TGTGCCAGCAGCCAAGGAGAGCTGGAAGCTTTCTTT.

V and J are TRBV7-3 and TRBJ2-5, with D perhaps TRBD1 (6 bases). The CDR3 has 14 amino acids. Germline lookup yields CDR1 SGHTA and CDR2 FQGTGA. The V gene lost 4 bases and the J gene lost 3 bases, with 12 bases spanning the gap. This chain's CDR3 is CASSSTGREETQYF. The CDR3 DNA follows: TGTGCCAGCAGCTCCACAGGGCGGGAAGAGACCCAGTACTTC.

V usage is TRBV9 and J usage is TRBJ1-2; D uncertain. The germline gives CDR1 SGDLS, CDR2 YYNGEE. V dropped 4 bases and J dropped 6 bases, with 13 bases sitting between them. The CDR3 covers 13 residues. CDR3 in amino acids: CASSHPSRDGYTF. DNA for the CDR3: TGTGCCAGCAGCCACCCTAGTCGGGATGGCTACACCTTC.

This clone was recorded once. The genes are TRBV24-1 and TRBJ2-3; D may be TRBD1 (6 bases). CDR1 and CDR2 (germline): KGHDR, SFDVKD. The CDR3 is 15 amino acids. Deletions cut 5 bases from V and 6 bases from J, with 17 bases between. In nucleotides, the CDR3 is TGTGCCACCAGTGCCACGGGACACCAGATCGATACGCAGTATTTT. It yields the protein CATSATGHQIDTQYF.

The chain joins TRBV2 to TRBJ2-5; 11 nucleotides agree with TRBD2. CDR1 and CDR2 (germline): SNHLY, FYNNEI. V shed 2 bases and J 5 bases; nucleotides not matched to a gene: 7. The CDR3 runs to 16 residues. The CDR3, as DNA: TGTGCCAGCAGTGAACGGAGACTAGCGGGATTGGAGACCCAGTACTTC. This encodes CASSERRLAGLETQYF.

In this sample, this clone turned up once. The chain recombines TRBV19 with TRBJ2-7; 8 bases align to TRBD1. Germline values: CDR1 LNHDA, CDR2 SQIVND (reference sequence). The CDR3 has 15 amino acids. Trimming at V came to 3 bases and at J to 3 bases, leaving 7 bases not matched to a gene. The CDR3 DNA sequence: TGTGCCAGTAGTATCATAGACAGGGGAGGCTACGAGCAGTACTTC. Protein product: CASSIIDRGGYEQYF.